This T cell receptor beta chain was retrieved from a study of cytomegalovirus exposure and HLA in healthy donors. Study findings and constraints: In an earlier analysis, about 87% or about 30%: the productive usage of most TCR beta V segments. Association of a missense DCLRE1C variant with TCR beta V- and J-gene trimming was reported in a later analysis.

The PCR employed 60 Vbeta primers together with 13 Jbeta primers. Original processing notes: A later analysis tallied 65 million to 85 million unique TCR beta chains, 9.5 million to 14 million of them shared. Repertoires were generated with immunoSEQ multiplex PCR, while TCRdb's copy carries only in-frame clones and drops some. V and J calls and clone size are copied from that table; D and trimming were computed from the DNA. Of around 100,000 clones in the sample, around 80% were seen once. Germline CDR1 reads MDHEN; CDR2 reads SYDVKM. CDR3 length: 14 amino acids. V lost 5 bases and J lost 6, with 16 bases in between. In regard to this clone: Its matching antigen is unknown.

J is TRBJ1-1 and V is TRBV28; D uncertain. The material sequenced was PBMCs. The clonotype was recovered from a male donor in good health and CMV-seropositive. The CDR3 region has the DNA TGTGCCAGCAGTCTGCGAGGGCCTCTCCCTGAAGCTTTCTTT. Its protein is CASSLRGPLPEAFF.